This record looks at one TCR beta chain sequence and its context. These data originate in a study of blood T cell repertoires in COVID-19. Clones were read by immunoSEQ multiplex PCR, and TCRdb kept only the in-frame ones, dropping some. The sample has about 90,000 clones, approximately 90% seen once; the top ten hold roughly 15%. Deletions cut 6 bases from V and 8 bases from J, with 14 bases between. The CDR3 contains 14 residues. Germline V gene sequence: CDR1 MNHEY, CDR2 SMNVEV (reference sequence). Sequenced sample: peripheral blood. This chain uses TRBV27 with TRBJ1-6; D is perhaps TRBD1 (5 bases). The TCR comes from a male donor with acute or convalescent COVID-19. CDR3 region: CASRPGGADSPLHF. In DNA form, the CDR3 reads TGTGCCAGCAGGCCTGGAGGGGCCGATTCACCCCTCCACTTT.